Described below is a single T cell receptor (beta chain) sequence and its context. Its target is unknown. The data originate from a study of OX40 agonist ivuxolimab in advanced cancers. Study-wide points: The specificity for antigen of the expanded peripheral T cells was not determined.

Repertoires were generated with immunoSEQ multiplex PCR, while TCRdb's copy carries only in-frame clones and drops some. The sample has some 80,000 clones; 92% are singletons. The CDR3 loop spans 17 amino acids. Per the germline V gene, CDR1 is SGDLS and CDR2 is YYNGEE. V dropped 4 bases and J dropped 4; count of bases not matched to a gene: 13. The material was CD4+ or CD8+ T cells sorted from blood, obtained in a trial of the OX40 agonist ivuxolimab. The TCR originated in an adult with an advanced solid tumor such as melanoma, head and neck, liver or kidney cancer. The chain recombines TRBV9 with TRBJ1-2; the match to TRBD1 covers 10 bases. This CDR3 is CASSHRDRGLAGYGYTF. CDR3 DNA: TGTGCCAGCAGCCACCGGGACAGGGGTCTCGCGGGCTATGGCTACACCTTC.